The entry below gives a single T cell receptor (beta chain) sequence along with its context. Produced via immunoSEQ multiplex PCR; TCRdb's table is partial and in-frame only. The profile shows 150,000 to 200,000 clones, 92% of them singletons. This entry is derived from a study of T cell responses to AZD1222 COVID-19 vaccine. Germline CDR1 is SGHRS and CDR2 is YFSETQ. J was trimmed by 3 bases and V by 2 bases; bases with no gene match: 5. The CDR3 is 16 residues long. The chain employs TRBV5-1 and TRBJ2-1; 10 bases align to TRBD2. This clonotype was obtained from an adult who received the AZD1222 COVID-19 vaccine. The sequenced sample was peripheral blood, obtained 28 days after the second AZD1222 dose. CDR3 nucleotide sequence: TGCGCCAGCAGCTTTGGACTAGCGGAGTACTACAATGAGCAGTTCTTC. Protein sequence: CASSFGLAEYYNEQFF.